These T cell receptor beta chains were read from a single sample in a study of T cells in Graves' hyperthyroidism and ophthalmopathy. In TCRdb, the multiplex PCR reads were re-called with MiXCR into one record per CDR3 protein. The sample shows approximately 330,000 distinct CDR3 sequences, 21% of them seen only once. Input material: blood. The receptors derive from a woman between 45 and 65 years old with Graves' hyperthyroidism. The CDR3 runs from the conserved cysteine through the conserved F or W. Fields, in order: V gene, D gene, clone size, J gene, CDR3 DNA, CDR3 protein. The D gene is left open where the match is weak. Clone size is shown for a subset of rows, as once, few, many or a class of expanded clone.

v_call: TRBV5-1; d_call: TRBD1; clone_size: many; j_call: TRBJ1-1; cdr3_nt: TGCGCCAGCAGCTTGGGGGGACAGAAGAACACTGAAGCTTTCTTT; cdr3_aa: CASSLGGQKNTEAFF
v_call: TRBV18; d_call: TRBD1; clone_size: many; j_call: TRBJ2-7; cdr3_nt: TGTGCCAGCTCACAGGGACAGGGATCCGAGCAGTACTTC; cdr3_aa: CASSQGQGSEQYF
v_call: TRBV28; d_call: .; clone_size: many; j_call: TRBJ2-7; cdr3_nt: TGTGCCAGCAGTTTAGGGTACTGGGGAGACTCCTACGAGCAGTACTTC; cdr3_aa: CASSLGYWGDSYEQYF
v_call: TRBV30; d_call: .; clone_size: many; j_call: TRBJ2-7; cdr3_nt: TGTGCCTGGACGGATGTTAACGAGCAGTACTTC; cdr3_aa: CAWTDVNEQYF
v_call: TRBV24-1; d_call: .; clone_size: many; j_call: TRBJ2-1; cdr3_nt: TGTGCCACCAGTGATGGAGGATCTCTGACAGGAGAGCAGTTCTTC; cdr3_aa: CATSDGGSLTGEQFF
v_call: TRBV2; d_call: .; clone_size: many; j_call: TRBJ2-1; cdr3_nt: TGTGCCAGCAGTGATTGGGAATCCTACAATGAGCAGTTCTTC; cdr3_aa: CASSDWESYNEQFF
v_call: TRBV2; d_call: TRBD1; clone_size: .; j_call: TRBJ2-5; cdr3_nt: TGTGCCAGCAGTCGGACAGGGGGGGCGAAGACCCAGTACTTC; cdr3_aa: CASSRTGGAKTQYF
v_call: TRBV28; d_call: .; clone_size: .; j_call: TRBJ1-5; cdr3_nt: TGTGCCAGCAGTTTGCGTATTAGCAATCAGCCCCAGCATTTT; cdr3_aa: CASSLRISNQPQHF
v_call: TRBV7-9; d_call: .; clone_size: many; j_call: TRBJ1-3; cdr3_nt: TGTGCCAGCAGCGAGATGAGCTCTGGAAACACCATATATTTT; cdr3_aa: CASSEMSSGNTIYF
v_call: TRBV19; d_call: TRBD1; clone_size: many; j_call: TRBJ1-5; cdr3_nt: TGTGCCAGTAGTATATCAGGGGGCCGCGCTGGTACATTCAATCAGCCCCAGCATTTT; cdr3_aa: CASSISGGRAGTFNQPQHF
v_call: TRBV4-1; d_call: .; clone_size: few; j_call: TRBJ2-7; cdr3_nt: TGCGCCAGCAGCCAAGACGAAAGCATCGAGCAGTACTTC; cdr3_aa: CASSQDESIEQYF
v_call: TRBV3-1; d_call: TRBD2; clone_size: many; j_call: TRBJ2-3; cdr3_nt: TGTGCCAGCAGCCATGACGTAGCGGGAGGGACAGATACGCAGTATTTT; cdr3_aa: CASSHDVAGGTDTQYF
v_call: TRBV19; d_call: TRBD1; clone_size: many; j_call: TRBJ2-6; cdr3_nt: TGTGCCAGTAGTTCGAAAGGGACAGGGCATGGTGGGGCCAACGTCCTGACTTTC; cdr3_aa: CASSSKGTGHGGANVLTF
v_call: TRBV5-1; d_call: .; clone_size: .; j_call: TRBJ2-2; cdr3_nt: TGCGCCAGCAGCATAATAGGACATACGAACACCGGGGAGCTGTTTTTT; cdr3_aa: CASSIIGHTNTGELFF
v_call: TRBV11-1; d_call: .; clone_size: many; j_call: TRBJ2-1; cdr3_nt: TGTGCCAGCAGCTTTTCCACAGACAGGGGAGGGTCCAATGAGCAGTTCTTC; cdr3_aa: CASSFSTDRGGSNEQFF
v_call: TRBV11-2; d_call: .; clone_size: many; j_call: TRBJ1-2; cdr3_nt: TGTGCCAGCAGCTTTGCCGGCGGCGGCTACACCTTC; cdr3_aa: CASSFAGGGYTF
v_call: TRBV20-1; d_call: TRBD1; clone_size: many; j_call: TRBJ2-5; cdr3_nt: TGCAGTGCTACCACAGGGGGCGCGAAGACCCAGTACTTC; cdr3_aa: CSATTGGAKTQYF
v_call: TRBV12-3/TRBV12-4; d_call: TRBD1; clone_size: .; j_call: TRBJ1-4; cdr3_nt: TGTGCCAGAGCGGGACAGGCTAATGAAAAACTGTTTTTT; cdr3_aa: CARAGQANEKLFF
v_call: TRBV20-1; d_call: TRBD1; clone_size: many; j_call: TRBJ2-3; cdr3_nt: TGCAGTGCCCAAGGACAGGGGCTAGCAGATACGCAGTATTTT; cdr3_aa: CSAQGQGLADTQYF
v_call: TRBV6-2/TRBV6-3; d_call: .; clone_size: .; j_call: TRBJ1-6; cdr3_nt: TGTGCCAGCAGTTACACGGCAGCCTCATCCCTCCACTTT; cdr3_aa: CASSYTAASSLHF
v_call: TRBV12-3/TRBV12-4; d_call: TRBD1; clone_size: many; j_call: TRBJ2-3; cdr3_nt: TGTGCCAGCAGTCCCTCGACAGGGTACACAGATACGCAGTATTTT; cdr3_aa: CASSPSTGYTDTQYF
v_call: TRBV27; d_call: .; clone_size: many; j_call: TRBJ2-3; cdr3_nt: TGTGCCAGCAGCCCTAGCGTTAGCACAGATACGCAGTATTTT; cdr3_aa: CASSPSVSTDTQYF
v_call: TRBV20-1; d_call: TRBD1; clone_size: many; j_call: TRBJ1-5; cdr3_nt: TGCAGTGCTAATCACCCCGGACAGGGCGGTCAGCCCCAGCATTTT; cdr3_aa: CSANHPGQGGQPQHF
v_call: TRBV29-1; d_call: .; clone_size: many; j_call: TRBJ2-7; cdr3_nt: TGCAGCGTTGGAATTACGGGACCCTACGAGCAGTACTTC; cdr3_aa: CSVGITGPYEQYF
v_call: TRBV6-1; d_call: TRBD1; clone_size: many; j_call: TRBJ2-7; cdr3_nt: TGTGCCAGCAGCTGGACAGGGGGCACCAGCTCCTACGAGCAGTACTTC; cdr3_aa: CASSWTGGTSSYEQYF
v_call: TRBV12-3/TRBV12-4; d_call: .; clone_size: many; j_call: TRBJ1-2; cdr3_nt: TGTGCCAGCAGTTTCATGCCGGGCCACTATGGCTACACCTTC; cdr3_aa: CASSFMPGHYGYTF
v_call: TRBV7-8; d_call: TRBD2; clone_size: many; j_call: TRBJ2-5; cdr3_nt: TGTGCCAGCAGCCCCCCGGGACTAGCGGGGGGGAGCGAGACCCAGTACTTC; cdr3_aa: CASSPPGLAGGSETQYF
v_call: TRBV12-3/TRBV12-4; d_call: .; clone_size: many; j_call: TRBJ1-2; cdr3_nt: TGTGCCAGCACTGGGGACATAATCCATGGCTACACCTTC; cdr3_aa: CASTGDIIHGYTF
v_call: TRBV6-5; d_call: .; clone_size: .; j_call: TRBJ2-7; cdr3_nt: TGTGCCAGCAGTTACTCGGCCGACAGGTCCTACGAGCAGTACTTC; cdr3_aa: CASSYSADRSYEQYF
v_call: TRBV15; d_call: .; clone_size: .; j_call: TRBJ1-5; cdr3_nt: TGTGCCACCAGCAGAAAAGGAGCGCAGAATCAGCCCCAGCATTTT; cdr3_aa: CATSRKGAQNQPQHF
v_call: TRBV28; d_call: .; clone_size: few; j_call: TRBJ1-6; cdr3_nt: TGTGCCAGCAGTCAATCCCTCGGGGGGAGCTCCTATAATTCACCCCTCCACTTT; cdr3_aa: CASSQSLGGSSYNSPLHF
v_call: TRBV27; d_call: TRBD2; clone_size: many; j_call: TRBJ2-1; cdr3_nt: TGTGCCACAACCCCGACTAGCGGGGCGGATGAGCAGTTCTTC; cdr3_aa: CATTPTSGADEQFF
v_call: TRBV29-1; d_call: TRBD1; clone_size: .; j_call: TRBJ2-7; cdr3_nt: TGCAGCGTAAACAGGGGCCTAACACAAGAGCAGTACTTC; cdr3_aa: CSVNRGLTQEQYF
v_call: TRBV7-2; d_call: .; clone_size: many; j_call: TRBJ1-1; cdr3_nt: TGTGCCAGCAGCTTAGAGCAGTCAAGGTCGGCTTTCTTT; cdr3_aa: CASSLEQSRSAFF
v_call: TRBV29-1; d_call: TRBD1; clone_size: few; j_call: TRBJ1-4; cdr3_nt: TGCAGCGCAAAATCCCGGGACAGGACTAATGAAAAACTGTTTTTT; cdr3_aa: CSAKSRDRTNEKLFF
v_call: TRBV28; d_call: .; clone_size: many; j_call: TRBJ2-5; cdr3_nt: TGTGCCAGCACCATCCAAGAGACCCAGTACTTC; cdr3_aa: CASTIQETQYF
v_call: TRBV5-6; d_call: TRBD2; clone_size: many; j_call: TRBJ2-5; cdr3_nt: TGTGCCAGCAGCATGACTAGCGGGGGGGCTCGAAAGACCCAGTACTTC; cdr3_aa: CASSMTSGGARKTQYF
v_call: TRBV5-1; d_call: .; clone_size: many; j_call: TRBJ1-1; cdr3_nt: TGCGCCAGCAATTCGGGGGCGGTGAACACTGAAGCTTTCTTT; cdr3_aa: CASNSGAVNTEAFF
v_call: TRBV28; d_call: .; clone_size: .; j_call: TRBJ2-7; cdr3_nt: TGTGCCAGCAGAGCTAGTGGTAGCGAGCAGTACTTC; cdr3_aa: CASRASGSEQYF
v_call: TRBV6-5; d_call: TRBD2; clone_size: many; j_call: TRBJ2-3; cdr3_nt: TGTGCCAGCAGTTACGGCGGGGGATCTAGCACAGATACGCAGTATTTT; cdr3_aa: CASSYGGGSSTDTQYF
v_call: TRBV4-1; d_call: .; clone_size: .; j_call: TRBJ2-7; cdr3_nt: TGCGCCAGCAGCCATCCCACCCAGCAGCTCTTAAGCTCCTACGAGCAGTACTTC; cdr3_aa: CASSHPTQQLLSSYEQYF
v_call: TRBV11-3; d_call: .; clone_size: few; j_call: TRBJ2-2; cdr3_nt: TGTGCCAGCAGCTTAGATCGGTGGGGGGCACGAACGCGCCCAGAGCTGTTTTTT; cdr3_aa: CASSLDRWGARTRPELFF
v_call: TRBV3-1; d_call: TRBD2; clone_size: many; j_call: TRBJ2-1; cdr3_nt: TGTGCCAGCAGCCAAGCGGGGGGGCCCAATGAGCAGTTCTTC; cdr3_aa: CASSQAGGPNEQFF